This note documents a single T cell receptor (beta chain) sequence. The antigen it binds to is not known. Per-base qualities were not stored, and no clone one base away is much larger. The CDR3, cysteine through phenylalanine, is 15 amino acids long. The entry retains the CDR3 DNA only, 45 bases that are in frame from base 1. CDR1 MDHEN and CDR2 SYDVKM were looked up in the germline V gene. V ends up 4 bases short and J 10 bases short, with an unmatched junction base count of 7. The record originates from a study of cytomegalovirus exposure and HLA in healthy donors (dated by TCRdb to 2015 to 2018). Some background on the complete study: According to a later analysis, one platform produced both the 100 to 150 validation repertoires and the roughly 650 repertoires of the first cohort. The study was designed to test whether signatures of past pathogen exposure could be identified by cataloging public T cell receptors. Along with the approximately 670-subject first cohort, a separate validation cohort of over 90 different subjects was used. The study combined high-throughput TCR immunosequencing, statistical association of individual TCRs with disease status, and machine learning to predict cytomegalovirus infection status. General conclusions and limits of the study: A few of the identified cytomegalovirus-associated TCR beta chains were confirmed in vitro to be specific for cytomegalovirus antigens. In both the original and validation cohorts, the classifier was reported to diagnose cytomegalovirus status with high specificity and sensitivity. A later analysis lacked HLA typing for the validation cohort, so it scored co-occurrence in that cohort across all 130 or so repertoires. While some public TCRs were present in many individuals, most TCR sequences turned up only very rarely across donors. In a later analysis, TCRs clustered in the first cohort were found to also tend to co-occur in the roughly 130 validation repertoires, with 90% to 95% of cluster scores above 0. According to the authors, the approach could potentially be generalized to other disease states and immunological phenotypes. The study listed 150 to 200 TCR beta chains as associated with cytomegalovirus.

Libraries came from the immunoSEQ multiplex PCR assay. Under the source paper's analysis protocol: A statistical classification framework was developed to diagnose cytomegalovirus status using the catalog of TCR beta chain sequences. TCRdb carries this immuneACCESS record with in-frame sequences only. Its versions omit some clonotypes, under half of them owing to an unresolved V gene in the studies checked, with the rest unexplained. The DNA was the basis for D and trimming; V, J and clone size are from that table. The sample yields fewer than 100,000 clones; approximately 93% were counted once. Approximately 3.6% of the sample is in the top ten clones. The donors belonged to the validation cohort of around 120 subjects, which was separate from the 666-subject first cohort.

Sequenced: PBMCs. This TCR derives from a woman under 30 in good health and CMV-seropositive. The chain couples TRBV28 to TRBJ1-6; 10 of the junction bases match TRBD1. The sequenced DNA is TGTGCCAGCAGTTCCCCGGGACAGGGGACCTCACCCCTCCACTTT. Its product reads: CASSSPGQGTSPLHF.